What follows are 9 T cell receptor beta chains derived from one specimen sequenced in a study of control samples from healthy donors and cancer patients. TCRdb keeps only in-frame clones here, not all; method: immunoSEQ multiplex PCR. The profile covers almost 90,000 clones, with under 90% appearing a single time and over 2% taken by the ten largest. The source material was blood. The receptors were sampled from a woman aged 40 to 50 in good health.

This clone was seen a few times. The chain uses TRBV19 and TRBJ1-2; TRBD1 aligns across 8 bases. With V trimmed by 5 bases and J by 4 bases, 6 bases remained unmatched. This CDR3 region has 14 residues. CDR1 and CDR2 (germline): LNHDA, SQIVND (reference sequence). CDR3 nucleotides: TGTGCCAGTAGTCCGTCAGGGGGCGCCTATGGCTACACCTTC. Its protein is CASSPSGGAYGYTF.

The chain is built from TRBV2 and TRBJ1-1, with D possibly being TRBD1 (6 bases). CDR3 size: 14 residues. Trimming left V 3 bases short and J 1 base short, with 9 bases between. Germline V lookup: CDR1 SNHLY, CDR2 FYNNEI. The CDR3 nucleotides read TGTGCCAGCAGTGACCAGGGGACGAACACTGAAGCTTTCTTT. Translated: CASSDQGTNTEAFF.

This chain uses TRBV7-8 with TRBJ2-7; a weak D match, TRBD2 (6 bases). The V end was cut by 6 bases, the J end by 0 bases, with 18 bases between. The CDR3 is 16 residues long. Germline values: CDR1 SGHVS, CDR2 FQNEAQ. The CDR3 DNA reads as TGTGCCAGCAGGCCCCTGGGTGGGGGGAGCTCCTACGAGCAGTACTTC. It yields the protein CASRPLGGGSSYEQYF.

The chain joins TRBV6-2 or TRBV6-3 to TRBJ2-7; 7 nucleotides line up with TRBD1. With 0 bases clipped from V and 4 bases from J, the junction kept 3 bases outside the gene matches. The CDR3 loop spans 14 amino acids. Germline CDR1 is MNHEY and CDR2 is SVGEGT. CDR3 bases: TGTGCCAGCAGTTACTCGACAGGGTTGTACGAGCAGTACTTC. This codes for CASSYSTGLYEQYF.

The chain has TRBV28 and TRBJ2-1; the match to TRBD2 covers 7 bases. The CDR3 is made up of 16 amino acids. Germline V lookup: CDR1 MDHEN, CDR2 SYDVKM. After removal of 6 bases from V and 3 bases from J, the junction contained 11 bases not matched to a gene. CDR3 region: CASSSSSSGYYNEQFF. The CDR3 DNA sequence: TGTGCCAGCAGCTCGTCGAGTAGCGGGTACTACAATGAGCAGTTCTTC.

V usage is TRBV5-1 and J usage is TRBJ2-3; TRBD2 might be the D (5 bases). The CDR3 is 14 amino acids. CDR1 is SGHRS, CDR2 YFSETQ, per germline. Deletions cut 1 base from V and 2 bases from J, with 8 bases between. The CDR3 sequence is CASSLMRDTDTQYF. In nucleotides, the CDR3 is TGCGCCAGCAGCTTGATGAGGGACACAGATACGCAGTATTTT.

For this clone: Other DNA sequences in the same sample also yield this CDR3. The chain uses TRBV21-1 and TRBJ1-5. TRBV21-1 is designated a pseudogene. This CDR3 is 17 amino acids long. CDR3 in DNA: TGTGCCAGCAGCAAAGCCAAGGGCCAAGAGCCTGATCAACCCCAGCATTTT. Its translation is CASSKAKGQEPDQPQHF.

The CDR3 nucleotides read TGTGCCTGGAGTGTATCAGGGGCAAAAAACTATGGCTACACCTTC. Translation gives CAWSVSGAKNYGYTF. The gene calls are TRBV30 and TRBJ1-2; D might be TRBD1 (6 bases). This CDR3 is built from 15 residues. The germline V gene encodes CDR1 GTSNPN and CDR2 SVGIG (reference sequence). V was shortened by 0 bases and J by 2 bases, with 13 bases between the two germline ends.

The chain employs TRBV6-5 and TRBJ1-2; a possible D gene is TRBD1 (6 bases). The germline CDR1 and CDR2 sequences are MNHEY and SVGAGI. This CDR3 comprises 13 residues. Trimming stripped 7 bases from V and 2 bases from J, with 11 bases between. For the CDR3, the DNA is TGTGCCAGCAATCTACAGGGCAACTATGGCTACACCTTC. Its translation: CASNLQGNYGYTF.